The clone carrying this T cell receptor (beta chain) was observed at least ten times. Its target is not known. The CDR3 runs to 16 residues. Germline V CDR1 and CDR2: LGHDT, YNNKEL (reference sequence). The V and J ends lost 4 bases and 6 bases, in that order; junction bases with no gene match: 6. Flow cytometry had shown expanded CD8+CD57+ cells in the patients chosen for sequencing. The patients all had a severe acquired aplastic anemia diagnosis. These data are taken from a study of CD8+CD57+ T cells in acquired aplastic anemia. Study-wide background: DNA recovered from sorted CD4+ and CD8+ cells had a mean of 3.2 ug. Study conclusions and caveats: Some 30 shared CD8+ CDR3s appeared highly expressed within patients' immunodominant clones.

The study profiled TCR beta VDJ and CDR3 using genomic DNA as template. In TCRdb, the reads were re-called with MiXCR into one record per CDR3 protein. The repertoire holds 310,000 or so distinct CDR3 sequences, with about three fifths as singletons. The sequencing sample was made of sorted CD4+, CD8+, or CD8+CD57+ T cells (not recorded which) from PBMCs. This chain connects TRBV3-1 to TRBJ1-6, with 10 bases that match TRBD1. This receptor was identified in a human donor with aplastic anemia. The CDR3 DNA is TGTGCCAGCAGCCGATCCGGGACAGGGGTTAATTCACCCCTCCACTTT. Encoded protein: CASSRSGTGVNSPLHF.